The 3 T cell receptor beta chains below were found in one sample sequenced in a study of cytomegalovirus exposure and HLA in healthy donors. The PCR employed 60 Vbeta primers together with 13 Jbeta primers. Produced via immunoSEQ multiplex PCR; TCRdb's table is partial and in-frame only. The sample has under 200,000 clones, around 80% seen once. Sequencing input: PBMCs. These receptors came from a woman aged 18-29 years in good health and CMV-seropositive.

This chain links TRBV4-3 with TRBJ2-1; unclear D gene. The V end lost 0 bases, the J end lost 4 bases, and 13 bases lay between the germline ends. The CDR3 is made up of 16 amino acids. CDR1 and CDR2 from the germline V gene are LGHNA and YSLEER. The CDR3 reads CASSQDSWSDYNEQFF. For the CDR3, the DNA is TGCGCCAGCAGCCAAGATTCTTGGTCAGATTACAATGAGCAGTTCTTC.

The CDR3 sequence: CASSPGTGGYEQYV. CDR3 DNA: TGTGCCAGCTCACCAGGGACAGGGGGATACGAGCAGTACGTC. The chain uses TRBV18 and TRBJ2-7; 11 positions agree with TRBD1. With V trimmed by 2 bases and J by 4 bases, 1 base remained unmatched. This CDR3 is built from 14 residues. Germline V gives CDR1 KGHSH, CDR2 LQKENI.

V and J are TRBV9 and TRBJ2-5; D possibly corresponds to TRBD1 (6 bases). Between the trimmed V and J ends, which lost 2 bases and 5 bases, there was a span of 16 bases. Germline V gives CDR1 SGDLS, CDR2 YYNGEE. This CDR3 contains 15 residues. Written as DNA, the CDR3 is TGTGCCAGCAGCGTTGGGTGGGGGCGACTTGAGACCCAGTACTTC. Its protein is CASSVGWGRLETQYF. Together with reference TRBV9 and TRBJ2-5, the CDR3 gives the full variable domain: DSGVTQTPKHLITATGQRVTLRCSPRSGDLSVYWYQQSLDQGLQFLIQYYNGEERAKGNILERFSAQQFPDLHSELNLSSLELGDSALYFCASSVGWGRLETQYFGPGTRLLVL.